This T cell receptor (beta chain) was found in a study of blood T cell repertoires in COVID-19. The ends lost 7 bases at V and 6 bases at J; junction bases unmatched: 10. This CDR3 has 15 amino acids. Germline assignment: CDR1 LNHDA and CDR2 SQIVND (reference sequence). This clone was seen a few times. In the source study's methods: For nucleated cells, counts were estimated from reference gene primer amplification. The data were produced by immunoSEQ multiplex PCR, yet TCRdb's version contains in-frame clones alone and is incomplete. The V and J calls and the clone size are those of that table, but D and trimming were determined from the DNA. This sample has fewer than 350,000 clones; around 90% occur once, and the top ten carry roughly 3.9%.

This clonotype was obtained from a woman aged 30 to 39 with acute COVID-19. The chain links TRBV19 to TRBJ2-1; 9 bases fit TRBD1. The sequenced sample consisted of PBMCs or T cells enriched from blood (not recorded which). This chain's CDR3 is CASKGDRDFSNEQFF. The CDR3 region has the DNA TGTGCCAGTAAAGGGGACAGGGACTTCTCCAATGAGCAGTTCTTC.